The clone carrying this TCR beta chain has a single count. The sample originates from a study of technical replicates of blood from a few donors. Sequencing used immunoSEQ multiplex PCR; TCRdb keeps in-frame clones, though not all of them. There are about 79,000 clones in the sample; 85% to 95% occur only once, and roughly 0.26% lies in the top ten. This CDR3 is built from 16 residues. The V segment lost 1 base and the J segment 6 bases; nucleotides outside the gene matches: 12. Germline CDR1 reads SGHVS; CDR2 reads FQNEAQ. The sequenced sample consisted of T cells isolated from PBMCs. The clonotype was recovered from a human donor in good health. V usage is TRBV7-8 and J usage is TRBJ2-7; 7 bases fit TRBD2. DNA for the CDR3: TGTGCCAGCAGCTTAGTATTGACTAGCCGGGTTACCGAGCAGTACTTC. This codes for CASSLVLTSRVTEQYF.